The 9 T cell receptor beta chains presented below share a single source sample, sequenced in a study of HIV-infected patients and healthy controls. The repertoire came from unfractionated whole blood and reflected all unsorted peripheral T cells. Alpha and beta constant-region primers primed reverse transcription of about 500 ng RNA. Alpha and beta chain libraries were made separately by chain-specific third strand synthesis with multiplexing indices. TCRdb re-called the 5' RACE reads through MiXCR, storing one row per CDR3 protein. The data hold some 4,600 distinct CDR3 sequences, with about 8.2% observed a single time. This material consisted of blood, taken before antiretroviral therapy. The receptor source for this set is an adult with HIV infection.

This clonotype is labeled large. The V call is TRBV16, the J call TRBJ1-5, with D unresolved. CDR3 size: 16 residues. V gave up 3 bases and J gave up 0 bases, with 12 bases separating them. Germline-derived CDR1 and CDR2 are KGHSY and FQNENV. The CDR3 reads CASSQGNGYSNQPQHF. CDR3 coding DNA: TGTGCCAGCAGCCAGGGAAATGGATATAGCAATCAGCCCCAGCATTTT.

At least ten counts were recorded for this clonotype. The chain uses TRBV5-4 and TRBJ2-2; 10 nucleotides agree with TRBD1. Trimming took 3 bases from V and 3 from J; bases not matched to a gene: 5. CDR1 is SGHNT, CDR2 YYREEE, per germline (reference sequence). This CDR3 is 16 amino acids long. CDR3 in amino acids: CASSSPGQGYTGELFF. CDR3 DNA sequence: TGTGCCAGCAGCTCCCCGGGACAGGGGTACACCGGGGAGCTGTTTTTT. The whole variable domain, filled in from reference TRBV5-4 and TRBJ2-2, reads ETGVTQSPTHLIKTRGQQVTLRCSSQSGHNTVSWYQQALGQGPQFIFQYYREEENGRGNFPPRFSGLQFPNYSSELNVNALELDDSALYLCASSSPGQGYTGELFFGEGSRLTVL.

This sequence joins TRBV6-5 and TRBJ2-7, with TRBD1 matching over 7 bases. The germline V gene encodes CDR1 MNHEY and CDR2 SVGAGI. V shed 5 bases, J shed 6 bases, and the junction held 10 bases outside the gene matches. This CDR3 is 14 amino acids long. CDR3 protein: CASSPSDRAVEQYF. The CDR3 DNA sequence: TGTGCCAGCAGTCCAAGCGACAGGGCGGTCGAGCAGTACTTC.

By proportion, this clonotype is medium-sized (0.01 to 0.1%). This rearrangement joins TRBV6-9 to TRBJ1-5; D ambiguous. The V gene's germline CDR1 is MNHGY and CDR2 SVAAGI. CDR3 length equals 13 residues. CDR3 in amino acids: CDSGPLGNQPQHF. The DNA of the CDR3 is TGTGACTCAGGTCCCCTAGGCAATCAGCCCCAGCATTTT.

V and J are TRBV6-2 or TRBV6-3 and TRBJ1-2; D remains ambiguous. The CDR3 runs 12 residues. Germline-derived CDR1 and CDR2 are MNHEY and SVGEGT. V dropped 6 bases and J dropped 0 bases, with 5 bases sitting between them. CDR3 in amino acids: CASSTANYGYTF. Here the CDR3 DNA reads TGTGCCAGCAGCACAGCTAACTATGGCTACACCTTC.

This clonotype was detected ten times or more. This chain uses TRBV10-3 with TRBJ2-7; D assignment may be TRBD1 or TRBD2 (5 bases each). Germline V CDR1 and CDR2: ENHRY, SYGVKD. V was cut by 0 bases and J by 2 bases, with 11 bases left in between. The CDR3 is 15 amino acids. The CDR3 loop reads CAISESGTATYEQYF. In nucleotides, the CDR3 is TGTGCCATCAGTGAGTCAGGGACGGCTACCTACGAGCAGTACTTC.

This clonotype is medium-sized within its sample. J is TRBJ2-1 and V is TRBV15, with 8 positions matching TRBD1. The CDR3 spans 16 residues. Germline lookup yields CDR1 LNHNV and CDR2 YYDKDF (reference sequence). The junction had 5 bases not matched to a gene; V was cut back by 1 base and J by 3 bases. This chain's CDR3 is CATSRGAGTGYNEQFF. The CDR3 DNA sequence: TGTGCCACCAGCAGAGGAGCCGGGACAGGCTACAATGAGCAGTTCTTC.

This clonotype is classed as medium-sized. This chain joins TRBV12-3 or TRBV12-4 and TRBJ1-2; D unresolved. The length of the CDR3 is 12 residues. V gave up 1 base and J gave up 4 bases, with 4 bases separating them. For the CDR3, the DNA is TGTGCCAGCAGTTTAGGGTCCTATGGCTACACCTTC. Protein product: CASSLGSYGYTF.

This clonotype is judged medium-sized. The chain combines TRBV7-6 with TRBJ2-5; 8 positions match TRBD2. The CDR3 is 16 residues long. Per the germline V gene, CDR1 is SGHVS and CDR2 is FNYEAQ. V trimming: 1 base; J trimming: 4 bases; junction bases outside the gene matches: 8. The CDR3: CASSLVVGGARETQYF. The CDR3 DNA is TGTGCCAGCAGCTTAGTGGTCGGGGGGGCCCGAGAGACCCAGTACTTC. The variable domain in full, completed from reference TRBV7-6 and TRBJ2-5, reads GAGVSQSPRYKVTKRGQDVALRCDPISGHVSLYWYRQALGQGPEFLTYFNYEAQQDKSGLPNDRFSAERPEGSISTLTIQRTEQRDSAMYRCASSLVVGGARETQYFGPGTRLLVL.